This is a list of T cell receptor beta chains from one sample in a study of regulatory T cells in long-lasting Graves disease. TCRdb itself ran the multiplex PCR reads through MiXCR, one entry per CDR3 protein. The repertoire holds fewer than 500,000 distinct CDR3 sequences, with around 15% as singletons. These same data were also listed under a study on T cells in Graves' hyperthyroidism and ophthalmopathy.

The material was peripheral blood mononuclear cells (PBMCs), obtained at new diagnosis, from a patient treated with antithyroid drugs. The receptor source for this set is a man aged 35 to 55 with Graves disease. The CDR3 runs from the conserved cysteine through the conserved F or W. Fields, in order: CDR3 protein, J gene, V gene.

CAWNQQLYEQYF | TRBJ2-7 | TRBV30
CAANPGSYEQYF | TRBJ2-7 | TRBV10-3
CASSSAGRVSYNEQFF | TRBJ2-1 | TRBV27
CSASGTGSGETQYF | TRBJ2-5 | TRBV20-1
CASSPNRTRTAYGYTF | TRBJ1-2 | TRBV27
CASSLLSSALSYEQYF | TRBJ2-7 | TRBV11-1
CASSTNQGDSPLHF | TRBJ1-6 | TRBV19
CAGSRVSVATPSGANVLTF | TRBJ2-6 | TRBV12-3/TRBV12-4
CATSRAGGPGELFF | TRBJ2-2 | TRBV15
CASSLGAGTGYEQYF | TRBJ2-7 | TRBV11-2
CASSPREGDPSPLHF | TRBJ1-6 | TRBV9
CATSRPVYNEQFF | TRBJ2-1 | TRBV15
CATSDSASGVRSYNGQFF | TRBJ2-1 | TRBV24-1
CASSLRQGKANEKLFF | TRBJ1-4 | TRBV28
CASSFMEGLFGANVLTF | TRBJ2-6 | TRBV5-6
CASSLWASQNTEAFF | TRBJ1-1 | TRBV27
CASSEQGGNTEAFF | TRBJ1-1 | TRBV2
CAISESGGWNEQFF | TRBJ2-1 | TRBV10-3
CASKEMTYNSPLHF | TRBJ1-6 | TRBV27
CASSLNFLAKNIQYF | TRBJ2-4 | TRBV5-1
CASSLTGQTSYEQYF | TRBJ2-7 | TRBV5-4
CAWSGPHRAFF | TRBJ1-1 | TRBV30
CASSRKLRLGVNTEAFF | TRBJ1-1 | TRBV12-3/TRBV12-4
CASSVDYGQGFYEQYF | TRBJ2-7 | TRBV9
CSVRQGVYEQYF | TRBJ2-7 | TRBV29-1
CASSLTGQGIAGELFF | TRBJ2-2 | TRBV18
CASSLQGGHPDTQYF | TRBJ2-3 | TRBV27
CASSLEPAGGNTGELFF | TRBJ2-2 | TRBV28
CASSRPGLGNEQFF | TRBJ2-1 | TRBV27
CASSPGLPSGNTIYF | TRBJ1-3 | TRBV25-1
CASSFPRGGGSPLHF | TRBJ1-6 | TRBV28
CASRPTVSRAGELFF | TRBJ2-2 | TRBV12-3/TRBV12-4
CSAREGWDTEAFF | TRBJ1-1 | TRBV20-1
CASSPDRVWGEQFF | TRBJ2-1 | TRBV18
CASSSPDTQYF | TRBJ2-3 | TRBV7-9
CASSRFRGLQLYEQYF | TRBJ2-7 | TRBV14
CATSDPTLPQGSNGYTF | TRBJ1-2 | TRBV24-1
CASSLGGLPTDTQYF | TRBJ2-3 | TRBV5-1
CASSSLAGGNQPQHF | TRBJ1-5 | TRBV28
CASSRQTSYEQYF | TRBJ2-7 | TRBV11-2
CAWTTGVGNYGYTF | TRBJ1-2 | TRBV30
CASKTGTSAGYEQYF | TRBJ2-7 | TRBV5-1
CSARDGAGVYNEQFF | TRBJ2-1 | TRBV20-1
CASSLDLLSYEQYF | TRBJ2-7 | TRBV5-1
CASSSLGLAKNIQYF | TRBJ2-4 | TRBV12-3/TRBV12-4
CASSPYLNEQFF | TRBJ2-1 | TRBV28
CASSGGVNSPLHF | TRBJ1-6 | TRBV7-9
CASKPSTVSSYEQYF | TRBJ2-7 | TRBV27
CASSRDLSENGYTF | TRBJ1-2 | TRBV7-9
CAWIYRSGGAFF | TRBJ1-1 | TRBV30
CASSPRLAYEQYF | TRBJ2-7 | TRBV3-1
CASSYTGGRRASGANVLTF | TRBJ2-6 | TRBV27
CASSAGAGVGETQYF | TRBJ2-5 | TRBV5-1
CASSFTGGPHEQYF | TRBJ2-7 | TRBV12-3/TRBV12-4
CASSPRNEQLF | TRBJ2-1 | TRBV7-8
CASRAGEYYEQYF | TRBJ2-7 | TRBV6-1
CASSVNRGVDTIYF | TRBJ1-3 | TRBV5-1
CASSIKAPLDNNEQFF | TRBJ2-1 | TRBV19
CASSAGVGNQPQHF | TRBJ1-5 | TRBV10-2